Listed here is a single T cell receptor beta chain. Its antigen is undetermined. This CDR3 has 13 residues. Trimming took off 6 bases at V and 0 bases at J, with 10 bases between the two ends. Looked up from germline, CDR1 is SGHDT and CDR2 is YYEEEE. Template material for amplifying TCR beta CDR3 regions consisted of RNA transcripts. An initial round of RT-PCR targeting the TCR CDR3 relied on the HTBI primer set. MiXCR, run by TCRdb on the multiplex PCR reads, gives a single entry per CDR3 protein. The repertoire includes more than 500,000 distinct CDR3 sequences, around 16% of them detected once, and 25% to 30% sits in the top ten. This sample is part of a study of T cells in Graves' hyperthyroidism and ophthalmopathy. Study summary: Peripheral blood was collected at initial diagnosis, before any treatment.

Overall study findings and caveats: Most expanded thyroid clonotypes above 0.001 also appeared in blood.

Material: blood. The chain recombines TRBV5-6 with TRBJ2-7; possibly TRBD1 for D (6 bases). The origin of this receptor is a woman aged 25 to 45 with Graves' ophthalmopathy. Here the CDR3 DNA reads TGTGCCAGCAAAGCAGGGGCCTCCTACGAGCAGTACTTC. This gives the protein CASKAGASYEQYF.